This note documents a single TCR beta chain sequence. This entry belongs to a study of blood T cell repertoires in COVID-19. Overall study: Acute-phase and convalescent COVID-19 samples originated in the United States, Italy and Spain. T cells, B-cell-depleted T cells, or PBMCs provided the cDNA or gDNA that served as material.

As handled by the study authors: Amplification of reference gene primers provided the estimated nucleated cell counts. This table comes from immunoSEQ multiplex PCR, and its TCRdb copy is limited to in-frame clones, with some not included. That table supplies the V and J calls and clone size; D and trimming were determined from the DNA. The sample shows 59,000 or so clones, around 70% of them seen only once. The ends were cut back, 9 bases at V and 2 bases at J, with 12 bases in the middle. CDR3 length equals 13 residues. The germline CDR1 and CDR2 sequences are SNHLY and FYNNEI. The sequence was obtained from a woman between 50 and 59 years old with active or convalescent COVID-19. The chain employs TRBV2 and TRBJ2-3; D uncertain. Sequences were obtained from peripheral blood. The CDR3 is CASRVGATDTQYF. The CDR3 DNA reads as TGTGCCAGTCGGGTCGGAGCCACAGATACGCAGTATTTT.